Listed below are T cell receptor beta chains from one sample, sequenced in a study of control samples from healthy donors and cancer patients. Repertoires were generated with immunoSEQ multiplex PCR, while TCRdb's copy carries only in-frame clones and drops some. The sample holds 90,000 to 150,000 clones, around nine tenths seen once. The sequencing input was blood. The receptors stem from a man in his thirties or forties in good health. CDR3s include the opening cysteine and the closing phenylalanine or tryptophan. The order of the fields is V gene, clone size, D gene, J gene, CDR3 DNA, CDR3 protein. The D gene is left open where the match is weak. Size is stated for part of the rows, as once, few or many counts, or as a class when the clone is expanded.

V: TRBV5-1; size: many; D: TRBD1; J: TRBJ2-2; DNA: TGCGCCAGCAGCCCGGGACAGGGGTACGGGGAGCTGTTTTTT; CDR3: CASSPGQGYGELFF
V: TRBV29-1; size: NA; D: NA; J: TRBJ1-2; DNA: TGCAGCGTTGAAGCGGGGGTGTCCCCGGATGGCTACACCTTC; CDR3: CSVEAGVSPDGYTF
V: TRBV5-1; size: NA; D: NA; J: TRBJ1-1; DNA: TGCGCCAGCAGCTTGGGAGGGCCCACTGAAGCTTTCTTT; CDR3: CASSLGGPTEAFF
V: TRBV6-5; size: once; D: NA; J: TRBJ1-2; DNA: TGTGCCAGCAGTTACGACGGGGGTTTTAACTATGGCTACACCTTC; CDR3: CASSYDGGFNYGYTF
V: TRBV30; size: NA; D: NA; J: TRBJ1-1; DNA: TGTGCCTGGAGCGGGAACCGGCGAACTGAAGCTTTCTTT; CDR3: CAWSGNRRTEAFF
V: TRBV5-1; size: NA; D: NA; J: TRBJ2-3; DNA: TGCGCCAGCAGCCTTAGGCCAGATACGCAGTATTTT; CDR3: CASSLRPDTQYF
V: TRBV5-4; size: NA; D: TRBD1; J: TRBJ2-2; DNA: TGTGCCAGCAGCTGGGACAGCGCGAACACCGGGGAGCTGTTTTTT; CDR3: CASSWDSANTGELFF
V: TRBV2; size: NA; D: TRBD1; J: TRBJ1-2; DNA: TGTGCCAGCAGTGAACGGGCCCCGACAGGGTATGGCTACACCTTC; CDR3: CASSERAPTGYGYTF
V: TRBV6-2/TRBV6-3; size: NA; D: TRBD1; J: TRBJ1-4; DNA: TGTGCCAGCAGTTACCTGACAGGGTTTTCTGAAAAACTGTTTTTT; CDR3: CASSYLTGFSEKLFF
V: TRBV9; size: NA; D: NA; J: TRBJ1-6; DNA: TGTGCCAGCAGCGTGGGCAGTTATAACTCCTATAATTCACCCCTCCACTTT; CDR3: CASSVGSYNSYNSPLHF
V: TRBV9; size: NA; D: NA; J: TRBJ1-4; DNA: TGTGCCAGCCCCCAAGGGGGACTCAGTAATGAAAAACTGTTTTTT; CDR3: CASPQGGLSNEKLFF
V: TRBV10-3; size: NA; D: NA; J: TRBJ1-6; DNA: TGTGCCATCAGTGACGGGAGGACTGGGCCCCTCCACTTT; CDR3: CAISDGRTGPLHF
V: TRBV3-1/TRBV3-2; size: NA; D: NA; J: TRBJ1-4; DNA: TGTGCCAGCAGCCCACCTAATGAAAAACTGTTTTTT; CDR3: CASSPPNEKLFF
V: TRBV30; size: NA; D: TRBD2; J: TRBJ2-5; DNA: TGTGCCTGGAGTGTGCTAAGGCGGGGGGGCAGAGAGACCCAGTACTTC; CDR3: CAWSVLRRGGRETQYF
V: TRBV4-1; size: NA; D: NA; J: TRBJ1-6; DNA: TGCGCCAGCAGCCAAGATCCCAGGGTATCTAATTCACCCCTCCACTTT; CDR3: CASSQDPRVSNSPLHF
V: TRBV5-4; size: NA; D: TRBD1; J: TRBJ1-2; DNA: TGTGCCAGCAGCGCTTACGACAGGGGGGCAGCTTTTAACTATGGCTACACCTTC; CDR3: CASSAYDRGAAFNYGYTF
V: TRBV5-1; size: NA; D: NA; J: TRBJ1-4; DNA: TGCGCCAGCAGCTTGGGGGAGAATGAAAAACTGTTTTTT; CDR3: CASSLGENEKLFF
V: TRBV18; size: NA; D: TRBD1; J: TRBJ2-2; DNA: TGTGCCAGCTCAGGGACAGACACCGGGGAGCTGTTTTTT; CDR3: CASSGTDTGELFF
V: TRBV5-1; size: NA; D: NA; J: TRBJ1-6; DNA: TGCGCCAGCAGCTTCCCTACAGGTCATACTCATAATTCACCCCTCCACTTT; CDR3: CASSFPTGHTHNSPLHF
V: TRBV4-1; size: NA; D: NA; J: TRBJ1-2; DNA: TGCGCCAGCAGCCAAGATGAGGCAAACACCTATGGCTACACCTTC; CDR3: CASSQDEANTYGYTF
V: TRBV19; size: NA; D: NA; J: TRBJ1-2; DNA: TGTGCCAGTAGTATAGTGTCAGCGTATGGCTACACCTTC; CDR3: CASSIVSAYGYTF
V: TRBV23-1; size: NA; D: NA; J: TRBJ1-1; DNA: TGCCCCGACACTGAAGCTTTCTTT; CDR3: CPDTEAFF
V: TRBV14; size: NA; D: TRBD1; J: TRBJ1-6; DNA: TGTGCCAGCAGCCCAGGGACAGCTTATAATTCACCCCTCCACTTT; CDR3: CASSPGTAYNSPLHF
V: TRBV2; size: NA; D: NA; J: TRBJ2-5; DNA: TGTGCCAGCAGTTTGAACTCAGAGACCCAGTACTTC; CDR3: CASSLNSETQYF
V: TRBV4-1; size: NA; D: TRBD1; J: TRBJ1-3; DNA: TGCGCCAGCAGCCAAGATCTGACAGGGAGGGCCATATATTTT; CDR3: CASSQDLTGRAIYF
V: TRBV2; size: NA; D: TRBD1; J: TRBJ1-5; DNA: TGTGCCAGCAGGGGGGGACAGGGGGCCGTTGGCAATCAGCCCCAGCATTTT; CDR3: CASRGGQGAVGNQPQHF